This T cell receptor (beta chain) was sequenced in a study of blood T cell repertoires in COVID-19. Study-wide context: Sites across the United States, Italy and Spain contributed samples from acute and convalescent COVID-19.

Measured with immunoSEQ multiplex PCR; TCRdb has only the in-frame clones, and not every one. The table records about 16,000 clones, 85% to 90% of them present only once. The sample was peripheral blood. The receptor was isolated from a human donor with active COVID-19. The donor label of this sample is uncertain.

CDR3 sequence reads: CASSSVVRGPGTDTQYF. As DNA, the CDR3 is TGTGCCAGCAGCTCAGTAGTTAGGGGGCCTGGCACAGATACGCAGTATTTT. This chain joins TRBV7-9 and TRBJ2-3; the match to TRBD1 covers 7 bases. From germline, CDR1 is SEHNR and CDR2 FQNEAQ (reference sequence). The V gene end was trimmed by 4 bases and the J gene end by 1 base; junction bases not matched to a gene: 11. The CDR3 contains 17 residues.